This T cell receptor (beta chain) is from a study of T cell repertoires in cytomegalovirus infection. Findings and limits, study-wide: The ex vivo response showed dominance by HLA-C-restricted CMV-specific TCR beta clonotypes.

CDR1 and CDR2 from the germline V gene are SEHNR and FQNEAQ (reference sequence). The J segment lost 1 base and the V segment lost 4 bases, leaving 8 bases of the junction unmatched. The CDR3 runs 16 residues. MiXCR was run by TCRdb on the reads, yielding one entry per CDR3 protein. The sample contains about 680,000 distinct CDR3 sequences, more than 20% of which appear only once. Points on this clonotype: Its antigen is not identified.

Sequenced: CD8+ T cells from PBMCs. The chain is built from TRBV7-9 and TRBJ2-7; 9 bases are a match to TRBD2. The receptor was isolated from a human donor in good health (CMV status not recorded). Some clones in this sample may be carry-over from other donors' samples. The CDR3 spells CASSSFLAGRSYEQYF. CDR3 coding DNA: TGTGCCAGCAGCTCCTTTCTAGCGGGGCGATCCTACGAGCAGTACTTC.